This entry lists 13 T cell receptor beta chains sequenced from one sample in a study of cytomegalovirus exposure and HLA in healthy donors (TCRdb year 2017). Receptor libraries were prepared by the immunoSEQ multiplex PCR assay. For the multiplex PCR, a mixture combining 60 forward primers for TCR Vbeta segments and 13 reverse primers for TCR Jbeta segments was used. TCRdb provides this immuneACCESS table in a form limited to in-frame rearrangements. Some clones are lacking; in checked studies, under half of them reflect an unresolved V gene, and why the rest are absent is not known. The sample's clone listing holds 96,000 or so clones. The biggest ten clones account for 3% to 4% of the sample. Sequenced sample: PBMCs. The receptors stem from a woman aged 25 to 39 in good health and CMV-seronegative.

The chain employs TRBV19 and TRBJ1-5, with 9 bases that match TRBD1. CDR1 and CDR2 from the germline V gene are LNHDA and SQIVND (reference sequence). V trimming: 4 bases; J trimming: 1 base; junction bases outside the gene matches: 2. The CDR3 consists of 15 residues. Written as DNA, the CDR3 is TGTGCCAGTAGTAGACAGGGGGTAAGCAATCAGCCCCAGCATTTT. Amino acid sequence: CASSRQGVSNQPQHF.

Concerning this clone itself: The sample carries other DNA sequences with the same CDR3. The DNA of the CDR3 is TGTGCCAGCTCCGTACTAGCGGGAGGCACAGATACGCAGTATTTT. It specifies CASSVLAGGTDTQYF. The V gene is TRBV6-1, the J gene TRBJ2-3, with 11 bases lining up with TRBD2. The J segment lost 1 base and the V segment lost 8 bases, leaving 5 bases of the junction unmatched. The CDR3 length is 15 residues. Germline V gene sequence: CDR1 MNHNS, CDR2 SASEGT.

The rearrangement joins TRBV6-6 to TRBJ1-5, with D unclear. This CDR3 has 12 residues. The V end lost 2 bases, the J end lost 4 bases, and 3 bases lay between the germline ends. Germline V gives CDR1 MNHNY, CDR2 SVGAGI (reference sequence). The CDR3 loop is CASSYENQPQHF. The CDR3 DNA reads TGTGCCAGCAGTTACGAGAATCAGCCCCAGCATTTT.

The chain uses TRBV7-2 and TRBJ1-1; no reliable D call. Germline V lookup: CDR1 SGHTA, CDR2 FQGNSA. The length of the CDR3 is 12 residues. Trimming stripped 7 bases from V and 4 bases from J, with 10 bases between. The CDR3 reads CASTHGGTEAFF. The DNA of the CDR3 is TGTGCCAGCACGCATGGAGGCACTGAAGCTTTCTTT.

V gene TRBV7-6 combines with J gene TRBJ2-5; TRBD2 aligns across 10 bases. From germline, CDR1 is SGHVS and CDR2 FNYEAQ. The V segment lost 4 bases and the J segment 2 bases; nucleotides outside the gene matches: 10. The CDR3 contains 17 residues. The CDR3 loop reads CASSSLSLTSGQETQYF. DNA for the CDR3: TGTGCCAGCAGCTCCCTTTCCCTGACTAGCGGGCAAGAGACCCAGTACTTC.

The chain couples TRBV7-9 to TRBJ2-7; the D gene is possibly TRBD2 (6 bases). Trimming pared 1 base from V and 3 bases from J, leaving 13 bases between. CDR3 length: 15 amino acids. Germline CDR1 reads SEHNR; CDR2 reads FQNEAQ (reference sequence). Here the CDR3 DNA reads TGTGCCAGCAGCTTAGAGGACACAGCGGGCTACGAGCAGTACTTC. It encodes CASSLEDTAGYEQYF. The variable domain in full, completed from reference TRBV7-9 and TRBJ2-7, reads DTGVSQNPRHKITKRGQNVTFRCDPISEHNRLYWYRQTLGQGPEFLTYFQNEAQLEKSRLLSDRFSAERPKGSFSTLEIQRTEQGDSAMYLCASSLEDTAGYEQYFGPGTRLTVT.

This sequence joins TRBV5-6 and TRBJ1-1, with 10 bases fitting TRBD1. Germline V gives CDR1 SGHDT, CDR2 YYEEEE. Trimming took 3 bases from V and 0 from J; bases not matched to a gene: 5. The CDR3 loop spans 16 amino acids. CDR3 nucleotides: TGTGCCAGCAGCTCGGGACAGGGGCTCATGAACACTGAAGCTTTCTTT. Translated, it gives CASSSGQGLMNTEAFF.

V usage is TRBV25-1 and J usage is TRBJ2-3; weak D call: TRBD2 (5 bases). Trimming removed 3 bases from V and 2 bases from J, with 18 bases in between. The germline V gene has CDR1 MGHDK and CDR2 SYGVNS. CDR3 size: 17 residues. The DNA of the CDR3 is TGTGCCAGCAGTGAGACAAAGAGGCGGGCCCCCACAGATACGCAGTATTTT. Translation: CASSETKRRAPTDTQYF.

The V call is TRBV5-1, the J call TRBJ1-5; D is unresolved. V lost 3 bases to trimming and J lost 4 bases, with 11 bases between them. Germline assignment: CDR1 SGHRS and CDR2 YFSETQ. The CDR3 contains 14 residues. CDR3 nucleotides: TGCGCCAGCAGCTCCGGCGGGGTTAATCAGCCCCAGCATTTT. Its protein product is CASSSGGVNQPQHF.

This chain joins TRBV7-8 and TRBJ1-1, with D uncertain. The V end lost 5 bases, the J end lost 4 bases, and 14 bases lay between the germline ends. Germline CDR1 reads SGHVS; CDR2 reads FQNEAQ. The CDR3 sequence is 14 residues long. CDR3 loop: CASSHGGKGTEAFF. In DNA, the CDR3 is TGTGCCAGCAGCCACGGCGGGAAGGGCACTGAAGCTTTCTTT.

In regard to this clone: One end of the junction does not line up with germline, which may come from a read error. V is TRBV6-5 and J is TRBJ1-4; 7 bases agree with TRBD1. CDR3 length equals 15 residues. Germline CDR1 MNHEY, CDR2 SVGAGI. The DNA of the CDR3 is TGTGCCAGCAGTCACTCCACAGGGGCGGGTGAAAAACTGTTTTTT. Amino acid sequence: CASSHSTGAGEKLFF.

As to this clone: One end of the junction is discordant with germline, which a read error may explain. Different DNA sequences within this sample yield the same CDR3. The chain joins TRBV28 to TRBJ1-2, with D uncertain. Germline values: CDR1 MDHEN, CDR2 SYDVKM. The CDR3 contains 12 residues. The CDR3 region has the DNA TGTGCTAGCAGGCCGCTTTCGGGGGGCTACACCTTC. It yields the protein CASRPLSGGYTF.

The chain recombines TRBV9 with TRBJ1-2; D might be TRBD1 (6 bases). The V gene lost 0 bases and the J gene lost 2 bases, with 8 bases spanning the gap. Germline V lookup: CDR1 SGDLS, CDR2 YYNGEE. This CDR3 comprises 14 residues. CDR3 loop: CASSVEDSNYGYTF. CDR3 coding DNA: TGTGCCAGCAGCGTAGAGGACAGCAACTATGGCTACACCTTC.